A selection of T cell receptor beta chains follows, all from one sample in a study of early T cells in non-severe SARS-CoV-2 infection. TCRdb fed the 5' RACE reads into MiXCR, producing one record per CDR3 protein. The top ten hold under 5% of the sample, which has some 97,000 distinct CDR3 sequences, approximately 9.9% seen once. Specimen: whole blood, collected at baseline. The origin of the receptors is an adult who was a healthcare worker with PCR-confirmed SARS-CoV-2 infection or an uninfected control (not recorded which). Each CDR3 is given with its conserved first and last residue. The D gene is left open where the match is weak. Part of the rows lack a size; the others show once, few, many or a class for expanded clones.

TRBV9	TRBJ2-1	NA	many	CASSVNDDTGFTEQFF	TGTGCCAGCAGCGTTAATGATGACACAGGGTTTACTGAGCAGTTCTTC
TRBV27	TRBJ2-7	NA	many	CASSPQGLSYEQYF	TGTGCCAGCAGTCCACAGGGACTTTCCTACGAGCAGTACTTC
TRBV10-3	TRBJ2-7	TRBD2	few	CAISEPEISQTSVYEQYF	TGTGCCATCAGTGAGCCCGAGATAAGTCAGACTAGCGTCTACGAGCAGTACTTC
TRBV18	TRBJ2-3	NA	many	CASSTNGPPDTQYF	TGTGCCAGCTCAACTAACGGCCCCCCCGATACGCAGTATTTT
TRBV20-1	TRBJ2-7	TRBD2	many	CSALLAGSSYEQYF	TGCAGTGCTTTACTAGCGGGAAGCTCCTACGAGCAGTACTTC
TRBV5-1	TRBJ2-1	NA	few	CASSRPPSNEQFF	TGCGCCAGCAGCCGACCCCCAAGCAATGAGCAGTTCTTC
TRBV13	TRBJ2-1	NA	NA	CASSLGRTYNEQFF	TGTGCCAGCAGCTTGGGGAGGACCTACAATGAGCAGTTCTTC
TRBV19	TRBJ2-5	NA	NA	CASSTLTRETQYF	TGTGCCAGTAGTACCCTGACCCGCGAGACCCAGTACTTC
TRBV7-6	TRBJ2-3	NA	NA	CASSLEAIDTQYF	TGTGCCAGCAGCCTGGAGGCCATAGATACGCAGTATTTT
TRBV7-2	TRBJ2-3	NA	many	CASSLGPQEGHTDTQYF	TGTGCCAGCAGCTTAGGTCCCCAGGAGGGGCACACAGATACGCAGTATTTT